The 23 T cell receptor beta chains in this list originate from one sample, sequenced in a study of cytotoxic CD8 clonotypes in ibrutinib-treated CLL. Sequencing used immunoSEQ multiplex PCR; TCRdb keeps in-frame clones, though not all of them. The sample yields about 4,500 clones, approximately 80% seen once. The sequencing used PBMCs, collected before ibrutinib treatment. These receptors were obtained from a human donor with chronic lymphocytic leukemia.

The chain carries TRBV19 and TRBJ2-7; 9 bases are shared with TRBD1. Trimming removed 6 bases from V and 3 bases from J; junction bases left unmatched: 9. CDR3 length: 15 residues. Germline V gene sequence: CDR1 LNHDA, CDR2 SQIVND (reference sequence). CDR3 DNA sequence: TGTGCCAGTAGCCCAGAGGGACAGGGAAACTACGAGCAGTACTTC. This gives the protein CASSPEGQGNYEQYF.

J is TRBJ1-1 and V is TRBV5-1, with D maybe TRBD1 (5 bases). CDR3 length: 15 residues. The V and J ends lost 2 bases and 4 bases respectively, with 15 bases between them. The germline gives CDR1 SGHRS, CDR2 YFSETQ. CDR3 amino acids: CASSLVRGRSTEAFF. CDR3 DNA sequence: TGCGCCAGCAGCTTAGTTCGGGGCCGGAGCACTGAAGCTTTCTTT.

The chain has TRBV20-1 and TRBJ2-3, with unresolved D. CDR3 length equals 11 residues. Per germline, CDR1 DFQATT and CDR2 SNEGSKA (reference sequence). V gave up 3 bases and J gave up 2 bases, with 3 bases separating them. CDR3 bases: TGCAGTGCTAGGAACACAGATACGCAGTATTTT. It translates to CSARNTDTQYF.

This chain joins TRBV19 and TRBJ2-3, with a possible D match to TRBD1 (6 bases). V was pared by 2 bases and J by 2 bases, with 11 bases between. The CDR3 runs to 15 residues. Germline values: CDR1 LNHDA, CDR2 SQIVND (reference sequence). The DNA for the CDR3 is TGTGCCAGTAGTATAAGAGAGGGGGTCACAGATACGCAGTATTTT. Encoded protein: CASSIREGVTDTQYF.

The gene calls are TRBV4-1 and TRBJ2-3, with TRBD1 matching 10 bases. The CDR3 extends over 15 amino acids. Per the germline V gene, CDR1 is MGHRA and CDR2 is YSYEKL. J gave up 4 bases and V 4 bases, and 5 bases lay outside the gene matches. CDR3 nucleotides: TGCGCCAGCAGCCGCTCGGGACAGGGGTCAGATACGCAGTATTTT. It translates to CASSRSGQGSDTQYF.

The CDR3 DNA is TGTGCCAGCACACTCCGGGAAACCAAAAACATTCAGTACTTC. The encoded protein is CASTLRETKNIQYF. The chain is built from TRBV2 and TRBJ2-4, with a tentative D call TRBD2 (5 bases). Trimming took off 7 bases at V and 2 bases at J, with 12 bases between the two ends. CDR1 SNHLY and CDR2 FYNNEI come from the germline V gene. The CDR3 extends over 14 amino acids.

This chain connects TRBV6-1 to TRBJ2-3, with TRBD1 matching 10 bases. The V gene end was trimmed by 5 bases and the J gene end by 1 base; junction bases not matched to a gene: 3. The CDR3 length is 15 residues. CDR1 is MNHNS, CDR2 SASEGT, per germline. CDR3 in amino acids: CASSLGTGGTDTQYF. The CDR3 nucleotides read TGTGCCAGCAGTCTAGGGACAGGGGGCACAGATACGCAGTATTTT.

The V gene is TRBV5-6, the J gene TRBJ2-1; tentative D call: TRBD2 (5 bases). V was clipped by 2 bases and J by 6 bases, with 15 bases between them. Germline CDR1 is SGHDT and CDR2 is YYEEEE. The CDR3 has 15 residues. Here the CDR3 reads CASSFGLDSLNEQFF. CDR3 in DNA: TGTGCCAGCAGCTTCGGACTGGATTCCCTCAATGAGCAGTTCTTC.

A few counts support this clone. The genes are TRBV11-2 and TRBJ1-2; D remains ambiguous. Germline CDR1 SGHAT, CDR2 FQNNGV. The CDR3 loop spans 15 amino acids. Trimming cost V 0 bases and J 8 bases, with 16 bases left between them. The CDR3 DNA reads as TGTGCCAGCAGCTTAGATCTTTGGAAAGCGGAGGGCTACACCTTC. It translates to CASSLDLWKAEGYTF.

The V and J genes are TRBV4-1 and TRBJ2-7; 12 bases agree with TRBD2. Germline-derived CDR1 and CDR2 are MGHRA and YSYEKL. The V gene end was trimmed by 4 bases and the J gene end by 0 bases; junction bases not matched to a gene: 4. This CDR3 contains 16 residues. The CDR3 DNA sequence: TGCGCCAGCAGCCGGACTAGCGGGGTGAGCTCCTACGAGCAGTACTTC. Translating gives CASSRTSGVSSYEQYF.

The chain recombines TRBV11-3 with TRBJ2-2; D perhaps matches TRBD2 (6 bases). The V gene lost 3 bases and the J gene lost 1 base, with 9 bases spanning the gap. The CDR3 has 15 residues. Germline-derived CDR1 and CDR2 are SGHNT and YENEEA. CDR3 residues: CASSLTGLNTGELFF. For the CDR3, the DNA is TGTGCCAGCAGCTTGACGGGACTGAACACCGGGGAGCTGTTTTTT. Based on the CDR3 plus reference TRBV11-3 and TRBJ2-2, the full variable domain is EAGVVQSPRYKIIEKKQPVAFWCNPISGHNTLYWYLQNLGQGPELLIRYENEEAVDDSQLPKDRFSAERLKGVDSTLKIQPAELGDSAVYLCASSLTGLNTGELFFGEGSRLTVL.

The CDR3: CASSRGLSSSNEKLFF. In nucleotides, the CDR3 is TGCGCCAGCAGTCGGGGCCTCTCCAGCTCTAATGAAAAACTGTTTTTT. This chain links TRBV5-1 with TRBJ1-4, with TRBD1 as a possible D gene (5 bases). V gave up 5 bases and J gave up 3 bases, with 17 bases separating them. CDR1 is SGHRS, CDR2 YFSETQ, per germline. CDR3 length: 16 residues. Using reference TRBV5-1 and TRBJ1-4 for the parts outside the CDR3, the full variable domain is KAGVTQTPRYLIKTRGQQVTLSCSPISGHRSVSWYQQTPGQGLQFLFEYFSETQRNKGNFPGRFSGRQFSNSRSEMNVSTLELGDSALYLCASSRGLSSSNEKLFFGSGTQLSVL.

The genes are TRBV6-1 and TRBJ1-1, with D maybe TRBD1 (5 bases). The CDR3 is made up of 11 amino acids. CDR1 is MNHNS, CDR2 SASEGT, per germline. The V and J ends lost 11 bases and 9 bases respectively, with 16 bases between them. This chain's CDR3 is CAGGEGPQAFF. DNA of the CDR3: TGTGCCGGCGGGGAGGGGCCGCAAGCTTTCTTT.

CDR3 loop: CASSLGASGSSGADTQYF. The CDR3, as DNA: TGTGCCAGCAGCTTGGGCGCTAGCGGGAGTTCAGGGGCAGATACGCAGTATTTT. The chain is built from TRBV5-6 and TRBJ2-3, with 10 bases that match TRBD2. The CDR3 extends over 18 amino acids. Germline CDR1 and CDR2: SGHDT and YYEEEE. The V and J ends lost 0 bases and 4 bases, in that order; junction bases with no gene match: 11.

The rearrangement links TRBV5-6 to TRBJ2-5, with TRBD1 matching 11 bases. After removal of 4 bases from V and 1 base from J, the junction contained 3 bases not matched to a gene. CDR3 size: 15 residues. Germline assignment: CDR1 SGHDT and CDR2 YYEEEE. The CDR3 DNA is TGTGCCAGCAGCCCGGACAGGGGGCTCCAAGAGACCCAGTACTTC. Its protein is CASSPDRGLQETQYF.

Written as DNA, the CDR3 is TGTGCCAGCAGTTCCCGGAGGGTGCAAGCGAGAGAGACCCAGTACTTC. Amino acids: CASSSRRVQARETQYF. The J gene is TRBJ2-5, the V gene TRBV6-5, with D perhaps TRBD2 (6 bases). This CDR3 spans 16 amino acids. Germline-derived CDR1 and CDR2 are MNHEY and SVGAGI. Trimming took 4 bases from V and 4 from J, leaving 19 bases between them.

The V call is TRBV6-1, the J call TRBJ2-3; 10 bases fit TRBD2. This CDR3 is built from 18 residues. In germline, CDR1 is MNHNS, CDR2 SASEGT. The V gene end was trimmed by 1 base and the J gene end by 3 bases; junction bases not matched to a gene: 10. The CDR3 protein is CASSEEVSSGSGTDTQYF. The CDR3 DNA reads TGTGCCAGCAGTGAAGAAGTCTCTAGCGGGAGTGGTACAGATACGCAGTATTTT.

This sequence joins TRBV7-9 and TRBJ2-5; D gene uncertain. Germline V gene sequence: CDR1 SEHNR, CDR2 FQNEAQ (reference sequence). The CDR3 is made up of 12 amino acids. The ends were cut back, 1 base at V and 5 bases at J, with 5 bases in the middle. In DNA form, the CDR3 reads TGTGCCAGCAGCTTAGAGTCCGAGACCCAGTACTTC. Its translation is CASSLESETQYF.

This chain connects TRBV5-1 to TRBJ2-5; D may be TRBD2 (6 bases). The V gene's germline CDR1 is SGHRS and CDR2 YFSETQ. Trimming shortened V by 2 bases and J by 3 bases, and 8 bases separated the two germline ends. The CDR3 is 13 amino acids. Here the CDR3 reads CASSFASEETQYF. In DNA, the CDR3 is TGCGCCAGCAGCTTTGCTAGCGAAGAGACCCAGTACTTC.

This sequence joins TRBV6-5 and TRBJ2-7; 8 bases are shared with TRBD1. The germline V gene has CDR1 MNHEY and CDR2 SVGAGI. Germline trimming cut 6 bases from V and 2 bases from J; bases unmatched to any gene: 6. The CDR3 contains 14 residues. The CDR3 here is CASRGTGRTYEQYF. The CDR3 DNA reads as TGTGCCAGCAGGGGGACAGGCCGTACCTACGAGCAGTACTTC.

The genes are TRBV19 and TRBJ1-5; no clear D gene. V was cut by 5 bases and J by 3 bases, with 8 bases left in between. Germline CDR1 reads LNHDA; CDR2 reads SQIVND (reference sequence). The CDR3 has 13 amino acids. In nucleotides, the CDR3 is TGTGCCAGTAGTGAGGATGTCAATCAGCCCCAGCATTTT. It encodes CASSEDVNQPQHF.

The V call is TRBV2, the J call TRBJ1-1, with a tentative D call TRBD1 (5 bases). Germline-derived CDR1 and CDR2 are SNHLY and FYNNEI. Trimming left V 8 bases short and J 0 bases short, with 13 bases between. CDR3 size: 14 residues. The CDR3 protein is CASSRGGMNTEAFF. In DNA form, the CDR3 reads TGTGCCAGCTCACGGGGGGGAATGAACACTGAAGCTTTCTTT.

On this clone itself: The same CDR3 also results from other DNA sequences found in this sample. The chain is built from TRBV19 and TRBJ2-3; no reliable D call. CDR1 LNHDA and CDR2 SQIVND come from the germline V gene (reference sequence). V lost 9 bases to trimming and J lost 6 bases, with 7 bases between them. The CDR3 runs to 10 residues. The chain's CDR3 is CASHGDTQYF. In DNA, the CDR3 is TGTGCCAGCCACGGCGATACGCAGTATTTT.